This TCR beta chain came from a study of technical replicates of blood from a few donors. The CDR3 loop spans 14 amino acids. Per germline, CDR1 MNHEY and CDR2 SVGAGI. V was pared by 2 bases and J by 2 bases, with 2 bases of the junction left unmatched. Assay: immunoSEQ multiplex PCR; the TCRdb copy retains only in-frame clones and omits some. The data contain 50,000 to 55,000 clones, around 83% of them singletons. This chain joins TRBV6-5 and TRBJ1-2, with 7 bases that match TRBD1. The clonotype comes from a human donor in good health. Some clones in this sample may be carry-over from other donors' samples. The sequencing input was PBMCs. CDR3 nucleotide sequence: TGTGCCAGCAGTTACGGGGACAGAAACTATGGCTACACCTTC. Encoded protein: CASSYGDRNYGYTF.